The text below deals with one T cell receptor beta chain. The antigen it binds to is not known. Nothing much larger sits one base from this clone, and base qualities are not available. This entry belongs to a study of OX40 agonist ivuxolimab in advanced cancers. Notes on the research overall: The costimulatory receptor OX40 (CD134) was targeted by ivuxolimab, a fully human IgG2 agonistic monoclonal antibody. Intravenous ivuxolimab was administered to patients every 2 weeks at six dose levels: 0.01, 0.1, 0.3, 1.5, 3 and 10 mg/kg. Of the roughly 52 dose-escalation patients, hepatocellular carcinoma was present in about 20, melanoma in roughly 15, renal cell carcinoma in 9 and head and neck cancer in 9. A male proportion of roughly 80% and a mean age of approximately 60 years, ranging from about 23 to 79, were recorded for the dose-escalation cohort. Prior anti-PD-1, anti-PD-L1 or anti-CTLA-4 therapy was permitted, and checkpoint inhibitors had been received by roughly two fifths of dose-escalation patients. Partial responses occurred in three dose-escalation patients: two with cutaneous melanoma and one with hepatocellular carcinoma. The point of sequencing TCRbeta in the periphery was to test whether ivuxolimab changed TCR sequence diversity and drove clonal T-cell expansion. The paper covers the monotherapy dose-escalation part of the phase I ivuxolimab trial, which included N of about 50 patients. The research as a whole found: Low levels of normalized T-cell clonal expansion were also seen in some nonresponding patients. After ivuxolimab, CD8+ T cells had more expanded clones than CD4+ T cells on average. At doses of 0.1 to 3.0 mg/kg, clonal expansion of both CD4+ and CD8+ blood T cells was observed from baseline to week 6. Which antigens the clonally expanded peripheral T cells were specific for was not determined. In the 0.1-3.0 mg/kg groups, partial responders had among the lowest normalized peripheral clonal expansion, particularly in CD8+ T cells.

The trial excluded patients who had a history of autoimmune disease or who were on systemic immunosuppression. Peripheral blood for TCR sequencing was collected from all dose cohorts at baseline, on cycle 4 day 1, and on cycle 7 day 1. The samples were drawn from a first-in-human, open-label, multicenter phase I dose-escalation trial of ivuxolimab. Adults with locally advanced or metastatic melanoma, renal cell carcinoma, hepatocellular carcinoma or head and neck squamous cell carcinoma were enrolled in the trial. Before TCR sequencing, CD4+ T cells and CD8+ T cells from peripheral blood were sorted into separate populations. For sequencing of the TCRbeta CDR3 region, genomic DNA was extracted from the sorted cells. The immunoSEQ Assay was used to sequence the TCRbeta CDR3 regions. TCRdb limited this immuneACCESS table to in-frame rearrangements with V and J called. A share of clones is missing; checked studies link under half to unresolved V genes, and the rest is unexplained. The sample table records just under 65,000 clones; about 83% of these occur just once. The top ten clonotypes cover around 9.5% of the sample.

V has 5 bases trimmed and J has 4 bases trimmed; junction bases matching no gene number 4. The germline V gene (reference sequence) sets CDR1 to SEHNR and CDR2 to FQNEAQ. Inclusive of the bounding cysteine and phenylalanine, the CDR3 is 14 residues long. Only the CDR3 DNA stays, 42 bases, in frame from base 1. The receptor was isolated from an adult with an advanced solid tumor such as melanoma, head and neck, liver or kidney cancer. In this chain, TRBV7-9 is recombined with TRBJ2-5; TRBD2 aligns with 10 central bases. The input for sequencing was CD4+ or CD8+ T cells sorted from blood, taken in a trial of the OX40 agonist ivuxolimab. The CDR3 region: CASSLGLASETQYF. Here is the DNA: TGTGCCAGCAGCCTGGGACTAGCGTCAGAGACCCAGTACTTC. The reference TRBV7-9 and TRBJ2-5 proteins fill in what lies around the CDR3, so the full variable domain reads DTGVSQNPRHKITKRGQNVTFRCDPISEHNRLYWYRQTLGQGPEFLTYFQNEAQLEKSRLLSDRFSAERPKGSFSTLEIQRTEQGDSAMYLCASSLGLASETQYFGPGTRLLVL.